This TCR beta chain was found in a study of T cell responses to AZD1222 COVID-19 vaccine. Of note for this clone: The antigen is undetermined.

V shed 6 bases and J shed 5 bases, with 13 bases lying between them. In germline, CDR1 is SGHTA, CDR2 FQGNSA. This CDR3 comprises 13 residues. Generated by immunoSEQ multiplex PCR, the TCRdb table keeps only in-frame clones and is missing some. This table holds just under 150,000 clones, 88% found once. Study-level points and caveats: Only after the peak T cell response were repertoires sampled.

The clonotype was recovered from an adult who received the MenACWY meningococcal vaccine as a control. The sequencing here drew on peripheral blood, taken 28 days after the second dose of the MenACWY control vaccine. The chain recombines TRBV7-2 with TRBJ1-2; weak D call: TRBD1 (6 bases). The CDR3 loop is CASSSGQTYGYTF. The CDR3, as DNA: TGTGCCAGCAGTTCAGGACAGACATATGGCTACACCTTC.